The source of this T cell receptor (beta chain) is a study of identical twins (dated by TCRdb to about 2016). With regard to the full study: The study deep-sequenced TCR alpha and beta repertoires from monozygotic twins, unrelated adults of various ages and cord blood to test whether fetal clonotypes persist. To rule out contamination, replicate twin experiments were performed at different times with different library preparation protocols. On the study overall, not on this receptor specifically: In beta out-of-frame sequences, excess twin sharing was weaker, because having fewer shared sequences lowered the signal-to-noise ratio. Fewer insertions were carried by abundant cord blood beta clonotypes; a weaker similar trend was observed in young adult naive repertoires, while no such trend was observed in memory repertoires. In monozygotic twins, recombination models systematically underestimated out-of-frame TCR alpha sharing, but the models matched the sharing seen between unrelated individuals. Out-of-frame TCR alpha sequences shared between twins showed an excess of low generation-probability sequences compared with coincidental sharing between unrelated individuals. Because the same donors could not be followed over many years, the conclusions depended on cross-sectional statistical analysis. Invariant T cells such as MAIT and iNKT could partly confound zero-insertion analyses, though diverse VJ usage argued against this for most clonotypes.

Only healthy Caucasian donors were included. This clonotype was observed a few times. The antigen it recognizes is unknown. No much larger clone exists at a distance of one base, and base qualities are not known. Receptor amplification or capture employed 5' RACE. The sequencing machine was an Illumina HiSeq 2000. A universal primer binding site was added through template switching, and the final cDNA carried a unique molecular identifier so that TCR cDNA molecules could be counted accurately. Specific primers in the conserved constant-segment region were used to synthesize first-strand cDNA for the TCR alpha and beta chains. Each cDNA library was double barcoded, with a SMART-Mk sample barcode plus Illumina barcodes, to control for contamination. TruSeq adapter sequences and Illumina sample barcodes were added in two successive PCR steps. The TCR alpha and beta cDNA libraries were sequenced on the Illumina HiSeq platform using custom primers. Processing in the source paper ran as follows. Raw reads were processed with MiGEC to extract unique molecular identifiers, and MiXCR was used to determine CDR3 positions. Recombination models were inferred per individual with the repgenHMM and IGoR tools using an EM algorithm. The tcR package in R was used for shared clonotype analysis, with sharing normalized by the product of cloneset sizes. Out-of-frame nonproductive sequences were analyzed to study raw recombination free of thymic and clonal selection effects. In TCRdb, the public reads were trimmed at Q25 with fastp and aligned with MiXCR, with productive beta chains retained. Identical CDR3 proteins give one entry, which carries the most common genes and DNA. For this entry, the V and J calls and clone size follow TCRdb and not the study's own pipeline. The table for this sample lists around 1.7 million distinct CDR3 sequences; around a third of them were counted only once. The ten biggest clones cover more than 0.25% of the sample.

From its cysteine to its phenylalanine, the CDR3 spans 18 amino acids. Left in the record is the CDR3 DNA by itself, 54 bases read in frame from the first base. Unmatched junction bases come to 8, with V trimmed by 3 bases and J by 2 bases. Via the germline V gene, CDR1 is ENHRY and CDR2 SYGVKD. The chain employs TRBV10-3 and TRBJ2-3; TRBD2 agrees with 13 junctional bases. The origin of this receptor is a newborn girl in good health. The sample consisted of cord blood. The CDR3 protein sequence reads: CAISDRGLAGSNTDTQYF. The DNA is as follows: TGTGCCATCAGTGATCGGGGACTAGCGGGATCTAACACAGATACGCAGTATTTT.